This T cell receptor (beta chain) was captured by sequencing in a study of blood T cell repertoires in COVID-19. Study-wide context: Acute and convalescent COVID-19 samples came from the United States, Italy and Spain. The analysed material was cDNA or gDNA that came from T cells, B-cell-depleted T cells, or PBMCs.

Per the original data handling: Estimates of nucleated cell counts were drawn from the amplification of reference gene primers. Data came from immunoSEQ multiplex PCR; TCRdb stores just in-frame clones and leaves some out. V, J and clone size reflect that table, while D and trimming were determined from the DNA. The profile shows roughly 150,000 clones, about four fifths of them singletons. Trimming stripped 5 bases from V and 5 bases from J, with 10 bases between. Germline CDR1 and CDR2: MNHEY and SMNVEV (reference sequence). This CDR3 spans 13 amino acids. Sequenced sample: peripheral blood. The rearrangement links TRBV27 to TRBJ2-1; D may be TRBD1 (5 bases). This TCR derives from a human donor in a cohort sampled during active COVID-19. The CDR3 DNA reads TGTGCCAGCAGTCCATGGGGCCACAATGAGCAGTTCTTC. Translating gives CASSPWGHNEQFF.